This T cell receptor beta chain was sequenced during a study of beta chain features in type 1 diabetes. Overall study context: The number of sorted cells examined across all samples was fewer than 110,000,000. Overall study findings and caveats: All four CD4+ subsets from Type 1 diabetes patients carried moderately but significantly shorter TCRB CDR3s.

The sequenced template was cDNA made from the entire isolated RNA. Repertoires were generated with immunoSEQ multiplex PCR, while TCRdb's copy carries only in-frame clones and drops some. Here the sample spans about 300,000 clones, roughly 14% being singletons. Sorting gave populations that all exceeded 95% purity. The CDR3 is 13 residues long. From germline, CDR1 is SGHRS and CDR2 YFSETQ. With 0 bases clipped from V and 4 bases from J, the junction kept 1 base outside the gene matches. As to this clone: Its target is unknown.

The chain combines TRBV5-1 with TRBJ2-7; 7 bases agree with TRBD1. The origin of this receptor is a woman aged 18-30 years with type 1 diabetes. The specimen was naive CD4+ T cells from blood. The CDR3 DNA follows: TGCGCCAGCAGCTTGGAGGGGGCGTACGAGCAGTACTTC. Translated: CASSLEGAYEQYF.